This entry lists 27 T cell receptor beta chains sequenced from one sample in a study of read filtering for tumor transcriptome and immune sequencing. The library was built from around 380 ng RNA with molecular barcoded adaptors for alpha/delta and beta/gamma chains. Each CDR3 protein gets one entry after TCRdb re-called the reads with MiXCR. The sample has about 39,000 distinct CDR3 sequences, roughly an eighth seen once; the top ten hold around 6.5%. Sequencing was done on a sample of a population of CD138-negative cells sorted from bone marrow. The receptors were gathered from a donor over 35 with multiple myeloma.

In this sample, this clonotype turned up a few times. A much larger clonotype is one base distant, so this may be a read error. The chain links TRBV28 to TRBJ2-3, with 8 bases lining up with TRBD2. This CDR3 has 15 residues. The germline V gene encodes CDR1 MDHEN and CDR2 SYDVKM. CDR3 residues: CASSHSGALGDTRYF. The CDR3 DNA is TGTGCCAGCAGTCATAGCGGGGCCCTCGGGGATACGCGGTATTTT.

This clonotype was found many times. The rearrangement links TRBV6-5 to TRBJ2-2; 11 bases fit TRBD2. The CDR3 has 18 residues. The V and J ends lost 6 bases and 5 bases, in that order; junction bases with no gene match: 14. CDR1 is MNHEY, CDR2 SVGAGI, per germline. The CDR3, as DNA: TGTGCCAGCAGCCCAACGGGAGTAGCGGGAGGGTCTACCGGGGAGCTGTTTTTT. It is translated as CASSPTGVAGGSTGELFF.

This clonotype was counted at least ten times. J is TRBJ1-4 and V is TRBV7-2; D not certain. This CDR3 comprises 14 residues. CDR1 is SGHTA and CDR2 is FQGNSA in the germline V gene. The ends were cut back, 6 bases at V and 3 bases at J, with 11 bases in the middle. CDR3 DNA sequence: TGTGCCAGCAGTCCGTCCGTAGCTAATGAAAAACTGTTTTTT. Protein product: CASSPSVANEKLFF.

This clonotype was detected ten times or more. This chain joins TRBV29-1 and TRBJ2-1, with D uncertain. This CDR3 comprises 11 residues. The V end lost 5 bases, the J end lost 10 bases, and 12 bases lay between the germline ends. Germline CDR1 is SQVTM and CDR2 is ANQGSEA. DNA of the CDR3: TGCAGCGTTCACTGGGGTCGCGAGCAGTTCTTC. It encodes CSVHWGREQFF.

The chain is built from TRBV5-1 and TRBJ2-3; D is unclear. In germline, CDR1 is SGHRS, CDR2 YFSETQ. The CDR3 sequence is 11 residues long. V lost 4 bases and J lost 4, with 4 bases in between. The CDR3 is CASSSADTQYF. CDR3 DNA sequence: TGCGCCAGCAGCAGTGCAGATACGCAGTATTTT. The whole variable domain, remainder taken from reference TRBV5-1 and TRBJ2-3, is KAGVTQTPRYLIKTRGQQVTLSCSPISGHRSVSWYQQTPGQGLQFLFEYFSETQRNKGNFPGRFSGRQFSNSRSEMNVSTLELGDSALYLCASSSADTQYFGPGTRLTVL.

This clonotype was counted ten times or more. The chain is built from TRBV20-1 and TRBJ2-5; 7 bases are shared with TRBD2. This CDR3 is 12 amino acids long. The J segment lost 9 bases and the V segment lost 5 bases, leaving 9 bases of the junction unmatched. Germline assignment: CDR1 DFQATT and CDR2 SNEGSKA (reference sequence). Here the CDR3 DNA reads TGCAGTGCTCGAGGGACGGGAGGATCCCAGTACTTC. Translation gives CSARGTGGSQYF.

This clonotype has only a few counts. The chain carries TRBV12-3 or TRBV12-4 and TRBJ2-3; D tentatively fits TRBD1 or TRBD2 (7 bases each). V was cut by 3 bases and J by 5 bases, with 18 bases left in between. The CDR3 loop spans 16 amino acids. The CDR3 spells CASSFGEGAGVDTQYF. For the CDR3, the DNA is TGTGCCAGCAGTTTCGGGGAGGGGGCTGGAGTAGATACGCAGTATTTT.

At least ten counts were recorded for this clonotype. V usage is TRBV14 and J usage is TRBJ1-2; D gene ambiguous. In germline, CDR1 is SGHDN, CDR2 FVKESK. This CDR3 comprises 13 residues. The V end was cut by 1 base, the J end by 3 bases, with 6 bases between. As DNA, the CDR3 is TGTGCCAGCAGCCAAGGGGGTTACTATGGCTACACCTTC. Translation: CASSQGGYYGYTF.

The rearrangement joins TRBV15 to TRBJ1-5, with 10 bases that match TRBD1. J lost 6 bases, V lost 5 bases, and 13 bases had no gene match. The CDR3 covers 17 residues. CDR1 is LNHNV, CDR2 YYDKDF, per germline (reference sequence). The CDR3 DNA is TGTGCCACCAGCCCCCCACCCGCCGGGACAGGGGCTCAGCCCCAGCATTTT. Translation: CATSPPPAGTGAQPQHF.

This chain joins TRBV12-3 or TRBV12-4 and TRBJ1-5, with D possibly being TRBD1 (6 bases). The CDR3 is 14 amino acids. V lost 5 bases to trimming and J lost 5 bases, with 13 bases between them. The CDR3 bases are TGTGCCAGCAGTCGAAACAGGGTCGATCAGCCCCAGCATTTT. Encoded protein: CASSRNRVDQPQHF.

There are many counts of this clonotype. CDR3 amino acids: CSASGANYGYTF. The CDR3, as DNA: TGCAGTGCGAGCGGAGCTAACTATGGCTACACCTTC. The chain links TRBV20-1 to TRBJ1-2; D is undetermined. Per the germline V gene, CDR1 is DFQATT and CDR2 is SNEGSKA (reference sequence). The CDR3 contains 12 residues. V was clipped by 6 bases and J by 0 bases, with 8 bases between them.

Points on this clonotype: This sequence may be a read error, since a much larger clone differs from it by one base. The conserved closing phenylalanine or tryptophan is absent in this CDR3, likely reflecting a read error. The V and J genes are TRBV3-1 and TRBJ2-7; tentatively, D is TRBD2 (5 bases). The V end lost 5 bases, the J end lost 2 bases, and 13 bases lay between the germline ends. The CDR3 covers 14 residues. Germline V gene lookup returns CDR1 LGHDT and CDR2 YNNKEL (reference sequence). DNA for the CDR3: TGTGCCAGCAGCACTCGAGACGGGGCCTACGAGCAGTACCTC. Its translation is CASSTRDGAYEQYL.

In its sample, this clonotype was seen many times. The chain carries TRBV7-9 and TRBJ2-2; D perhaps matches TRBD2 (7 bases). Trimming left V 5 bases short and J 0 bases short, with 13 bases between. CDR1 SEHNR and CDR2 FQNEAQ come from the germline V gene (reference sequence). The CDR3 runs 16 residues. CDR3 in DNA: TGTGCCAGCAGCCGACGGGGGGCCGCGAACACCGGGGAGCTGTTTTTT. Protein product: CASSRRGAANTGELFF. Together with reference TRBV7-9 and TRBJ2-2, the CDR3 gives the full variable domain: DTGVSQNPRHKITKRGQNVTFRCDPISEHNRLYWYRQTLGQGPEFLTYFQNEAQLEKSRLLSDRFSAERPKGSFSTLEIQRTEQGDSAMYLCASSRRGAANTGELFFGEGSRLTVL.

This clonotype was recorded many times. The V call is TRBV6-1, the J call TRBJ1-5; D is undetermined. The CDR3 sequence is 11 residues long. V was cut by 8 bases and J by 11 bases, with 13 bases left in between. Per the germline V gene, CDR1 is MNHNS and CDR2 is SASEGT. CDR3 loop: CASANPPAQHF. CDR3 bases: TGTGCCAGCGCAAACCCCCCGGCCCAGCATTTT.

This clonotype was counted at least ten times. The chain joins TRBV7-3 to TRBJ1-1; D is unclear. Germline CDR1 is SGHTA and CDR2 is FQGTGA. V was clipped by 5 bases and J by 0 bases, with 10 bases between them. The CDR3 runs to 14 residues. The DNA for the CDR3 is TGTGCCAGCAGCCCCGGGCCCATGAACACTGAAGCTTTCTTT. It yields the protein CASSPGPMNTEAFF.

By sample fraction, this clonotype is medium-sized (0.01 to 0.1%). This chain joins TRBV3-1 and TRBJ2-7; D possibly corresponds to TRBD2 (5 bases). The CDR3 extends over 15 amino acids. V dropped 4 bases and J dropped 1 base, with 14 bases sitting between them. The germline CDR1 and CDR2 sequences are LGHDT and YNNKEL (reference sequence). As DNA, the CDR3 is TGTGCCAGCAGCCTCGTCCACCTAGCATCCTACGAGCAGTACTTC. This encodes CASSLVHLASYEQYF.

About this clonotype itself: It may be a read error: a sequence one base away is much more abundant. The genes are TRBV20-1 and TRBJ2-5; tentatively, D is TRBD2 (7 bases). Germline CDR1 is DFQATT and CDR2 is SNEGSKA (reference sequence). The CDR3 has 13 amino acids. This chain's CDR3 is CSATTGGRETQHF. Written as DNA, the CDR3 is TGCAGTGCTACCACGGGGGGCCGAGAGACCCAGCACTTC.

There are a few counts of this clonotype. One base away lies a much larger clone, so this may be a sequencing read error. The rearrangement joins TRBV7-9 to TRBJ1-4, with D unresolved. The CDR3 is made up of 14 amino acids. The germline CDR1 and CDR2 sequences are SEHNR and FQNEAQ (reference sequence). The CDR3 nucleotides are TGTGCCAGCAGCTTAGCCAGGAGGAGTGAAAAACTGGTTTTT. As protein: CASSLARRSEKLVF. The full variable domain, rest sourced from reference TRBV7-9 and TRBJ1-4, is DTGVSQNPRHKITKRGQNVTFRCDPISEHNRLYWYRQTLGQGPEFLTYFQNEAQLEKSRLLSDRFSAERPKGSFSTLEIQRTEQGDSAMYLCASSLARRSEKLVFGSGTQLSVL.

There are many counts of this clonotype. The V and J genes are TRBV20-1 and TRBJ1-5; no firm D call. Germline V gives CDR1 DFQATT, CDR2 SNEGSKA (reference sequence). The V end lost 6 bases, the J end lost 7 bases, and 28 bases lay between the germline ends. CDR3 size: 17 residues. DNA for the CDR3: TGCAGTGCCGTACGGGATCTTTCCGGGCCCTTGGGACAGCCCCAGCATTTT. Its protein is CSAVRDLSGPLGQPQHF.

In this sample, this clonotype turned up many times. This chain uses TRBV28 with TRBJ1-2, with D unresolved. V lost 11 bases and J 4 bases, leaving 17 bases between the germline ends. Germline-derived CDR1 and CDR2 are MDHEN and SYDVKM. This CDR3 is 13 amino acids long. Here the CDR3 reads CAGSDRQSYGYTF. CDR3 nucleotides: TGTGCCGGATCGGACCGACAATCCTATGGCTACACCTTC.

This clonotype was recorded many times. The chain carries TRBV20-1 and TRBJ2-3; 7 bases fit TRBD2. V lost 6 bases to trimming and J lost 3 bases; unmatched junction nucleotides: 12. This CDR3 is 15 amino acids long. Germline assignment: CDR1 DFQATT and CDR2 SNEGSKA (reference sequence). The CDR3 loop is CSAMSGTPPTDTQYF. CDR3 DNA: TGCAGTGCGATGAGCGGGACGCCCCCGACAGATACGCAGTATTTT.

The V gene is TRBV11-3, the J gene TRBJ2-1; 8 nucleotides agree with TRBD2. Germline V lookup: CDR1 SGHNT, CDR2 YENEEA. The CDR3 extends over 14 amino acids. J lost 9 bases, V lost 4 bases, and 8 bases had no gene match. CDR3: CASSSIGGEIEQFF. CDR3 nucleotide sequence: TGTGCCAGCAGCTCCATCGGGGGGGAGATTGAGCAGTTCTTC.

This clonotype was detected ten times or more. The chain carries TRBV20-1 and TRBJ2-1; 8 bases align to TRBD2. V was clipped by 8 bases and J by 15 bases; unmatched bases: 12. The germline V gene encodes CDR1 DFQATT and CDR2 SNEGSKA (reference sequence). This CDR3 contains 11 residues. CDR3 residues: CSSGSIGGGFF. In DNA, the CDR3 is TGCAGTAGCGGGAGTATTGGGGGGGGGTTCTTC.

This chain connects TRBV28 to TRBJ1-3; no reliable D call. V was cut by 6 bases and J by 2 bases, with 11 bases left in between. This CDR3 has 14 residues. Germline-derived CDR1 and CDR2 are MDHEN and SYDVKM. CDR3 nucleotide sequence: TGTGCCAGCAGGAGGACCGGCGCTGGAAACACCATATATTTT. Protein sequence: CASRRTGAGNTIYF.

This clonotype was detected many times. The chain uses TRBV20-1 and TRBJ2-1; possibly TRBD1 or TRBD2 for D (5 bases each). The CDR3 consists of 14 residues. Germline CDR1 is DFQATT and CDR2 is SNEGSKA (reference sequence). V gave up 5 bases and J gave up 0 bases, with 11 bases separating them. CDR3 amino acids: CSAGGESSYNEQFF. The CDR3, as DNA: TGCAGTGCTGGGGGTGAGAGCTCCTACAATGAGCAGTTCTTC.

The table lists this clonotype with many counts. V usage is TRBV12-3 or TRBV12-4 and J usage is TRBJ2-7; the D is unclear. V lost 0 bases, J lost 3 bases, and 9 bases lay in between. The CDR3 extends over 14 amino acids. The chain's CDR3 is CASSLAGSDYEQYF. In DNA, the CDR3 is TGTGCCAGCAGTTTAGCCGGCTCCGACTACGAGCAGTACTTC.

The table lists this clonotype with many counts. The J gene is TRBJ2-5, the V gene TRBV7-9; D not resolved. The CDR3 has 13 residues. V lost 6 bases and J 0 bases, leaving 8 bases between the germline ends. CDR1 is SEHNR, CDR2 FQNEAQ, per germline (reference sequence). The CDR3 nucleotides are TGTGCCAGCAGACCTCAGTACCAAGAGACCCAGTACTTC. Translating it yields CASRPQYQETQYF.